This paragraph covers one TCR beta chain sequence. Authors' data handling: By means of reference gene primer amplification, nucleated cell counts were estimated. Some clones are missing from TCRdb's copy, which holds only in-frame ones; the method was immunoSEQ multiplex PCR. V and J calls and clone size follow that table, whereas D and trimming were derived from the DNA. The sample has around 55,000 clones, 90% seen once. The data stem from a study of blood T cell repertoires in COVID-19. Whole-study context: Acute and convalescent COVID-19 samples came from the United States, Italy and Spain. PBMCs, B-cell-depleted T cells, or T cells were the source of the cDNA or gDNA that made up the material.

The CDR3 contains 16 residues. Germline-derived CDR1 and CDR2 are SEHNR and FQNEAQ (reference sequence). V was clipped by 4 bases and J by 0 bases, with 12 bases between them. The chain joins TRBV7-9 to TRBJ1-4; D call uncertain. The receptor comes from a man in his 60s with acute or convalescent COVID-19. The sequenced sample was peripheral blood. The CDR3: CASSSEMAATNEKLFF. CDR3 DNA sequence: TGTGCCAGCAGCTCTGAGATGGCGGCAACTAATGAAAAACTGTTTTTT. The whole variable domain, filled in from reference TRBV7-9 and TRBJ1-4, reads DTGVSQNPRHKITKRGQNVTFRCDPISEHNRLYWYRQTLGQGPEFLTYFQNEAQLEKSRLLSDRFSAERPKGSFSTLEIQRTEQGDSAMYLCASSSEMAATNEKLFFGSGTQLSVL.